Many counts were recorded for the clone carrying this T cell receptor beta chain. The antigen is unknown. Each CDR3 protein is one row after TCRdb ran MiXCR on the RT-PCR reads. This table holds fewer than 600,000 distinct CDR3 sequences, approximately 7.8% found once. The data were taken from a study of response to subunit inactivated influenza vaccine. General observations from the study: Every seasonal influenza vaccination brings in few new T cells, the authors suggested.

The clonotype comes from a man aged 45 to 75 who received an inactivated influenza vaccine. The input for sequencing was PBMCs from blood, taken about 23 months after vaccination.

CDR3 sequence reads: CASSLAQGYNEQFF. The CDR3 nucleotides read TGTGCCAGCAGCTTAGCACAGGGGTACAATGAGCAGTTCTTC. The rearrangement links TRBV7-2 to TRBJ2-1; TRBD1 matches at 7 bases. The CDR3 consists of 14 residues. Trimming took 0 bases from V and 4 from J; bases not matched to a gene: 0. Germline lookup yields CDR1 SGHTA and CDR2 FQGNSA.